This TCR beta chain emerged from a study of T cell responses to AZD1222 COVID-19 vaccine. Across the whole study: The analysis combined second doses at about 4 or about 12 weeks.

Study outcomes and limitations: Without day 14 samples, only post-peak T cell repertoires were studied. Donor demographics were predominantly white British with a female majority; clonal diversity may be underestimated. Seropositive at baseline were only 5 or 6 AZD1222 recipients.

Sequencing used immunoSEQ multiplex PCR; TCRdb keeps in-frame clones, though not all of them. The table includes about 120,000 clones, just under 90% detected once. V lost 0 bases, J lost 8 bases, and 11 bases stayed unmatched. Germline CDR1 LNHNV, CDR2 YYDKDF (reference sequence). The CDR3 sequence is 17 residues long. With regard to this clone: The antigen is unknown.

Sequencing was performed on peripheral blood, taken on day 0 of AZD1222 vaccination. This sequence was found in an adult in good health. This chain links TRBV15 with TRBJ2-1, with TRBD2 identical over 9 bases. The CDR3 sequence: CATSRDPAGTSRYEQFF. The CDR3 region has the DNA TGTGCCACCAGCAGAGATCCCGCCGGGACTAGCAGATATGAGCAGTTCTTC.